What follows are 23 T cell receptor beta chains derived from one specimen sequenced in a study of CXCR3-negative and CXCR3-positive naive CD8 T cells. Study results and caveats: Higher TRB CDR3 hydrophobicity marked CXCR3-positive naive cells relative to CXCR3-negative naive cells.

5' RACE with UMI labels generated the TRB cDNA libraries. TCRdb re-called the 5' RACE reads and gives one entry per CDR3 protein, without DNA. This specimen shows roughly 130,000 distinct CDR3 sequences; the ten leading clones hold under 0.75%. These TCRs' antigens remain unknown. The sample comprised naive CXCR3+ CD8+ T cells from blood. Subset given: CD45RO-CCR7+CD27+CD95- naive CD8+ T cells expressing CXCR3 (TNR3+). Receptor source: a human donor in good health. Some clones in this sample may be carry-over from other donors' samples.

The V and J genes are TRBV6-6 and TRBJ2-7; the D gene TCRdb calls, TRBD1, cannot be checked with no DNA. This CDR3 region has 13 residues. Germline CDR1 reads MNHNY; CDR2 reads SVGAGI (reference sequence). The CDR3 protein is CASGDINSYEQYF.

The chain joins TRBV10-3 to TRBJ2-4. The germline V gene encodes CDR1 ENHRY and CDR2 SYGVKD. This CDR3 is 16 amino acids long. This CDR3 reads CATRVSGLEAKNIQYF.

The rearrangement joins TRBV5-1 to TRBJ2-5; lacking DNA, the TRBD1 call made by TCRdb goes unchecked. The CDR3 has 12 amino acids. The germline V gene has CDR1 SGHRS and CDR2 YFSETQ. Here the CDR3 reads CARPRIQETQYF.

CDR3 sequence reads: CASRPHTGGDYEQYF. The rearrangement links TRBV28 to TRBJ2-7; the D gene TCRdb calls, TRBD1, cannot be checked with no DNA. Germline lookup yields CDR1 MDHEN and CDR2 SYDVKM. This CDR3 has 15 amino acids. The entire variable domain, with the rest obtained from reference TRBV28 and TRBJ2-7, is as follows: DVKVTQSSRYLVKRTGEKVFLECVQDMDHENMFWYRQDPGLGLRLIYFSYDVKMKEKGDIPEGYSVSREKKERFSLILESASTNQTSMYLCASRPHTGGDYEQYFGPGTRLTVT.

The chain combines TRBV6-6 with TRBJ2-2; the D gene TCRdb calls, TRBD1, cannot be checked with no DNA. The CDR3 sequence is 19 residues long. Looked up from germline, CDR1 is MNHNY and CDR2 is SVGAGI (reference sequence). CDR3 region: CASSYGARWQVQGTGELFF.

The chain combines TRBV7-9 with TRBJ2-1; TCRdb calls TRBD1, which cannot be checked without DNA. CDR1 SEHNR and CDR2 FQNEAQ come from the germline V gene (reference sequence). The CDR3 totals 14 residues. The CDR3 here is CGSSSSGGHNEQFF.

The gene calls are TRBV29-1 and TRBJ1-1. Germline CDR1 reads SQVTM; CDR2 reads ANQGSEA. The CDR3 has 11 amino acids. CDR3 loop: CSVSPSTEAFF.

The V call is TRBV11-2, the J call TRBJ2-2; absent DNA, TCRdb's TRBD1 call cannot be checked. CDR1 SGHAT and CDR2 FQNNGV come from the germline V gene. The CDR3 has 14 amino acids. The CDR3 spells CATVTGASTGELFF.

CDR3 in amino acids: CASSSSIYEQYF. This chain uses TRBV7-9 with TRBJ2-7. CDR1 is SEHNR, CDR2 FQNEAQ, per germline (reference sequence). The CDR3 covers 12 residues.

J is TRBJ2-1 and V is TRBV7-6; the D gene TCRdb calls, TRBD2, cannot be checked with no DNA. Per germline, CDR1 SGHVS and CDR2 FNYEAQ. This CDR3 comprises 15 residues. The CDR3 sequence: CASSSGALADNEQFF. Full variable domain (outside the CDR3, taken from reference TRBV7-6 and TRBJ2-1): GAGVSQSPRYKVTKRGQDVALRCDPISGHVSLYWYRQALGQGPEFLTYFNYEAQQDKSGLPNDRFSAERPEGSISTLTIQRTEQRDSAMYRCASSSGALADNEQFFGPGTRLTVL.

The V and J genes are TRBV7-3 and TRBJ2-1; TCRdb gives TRBD2 as the D gene, but with no DNA this cannot be confirmed. Germline-derived CDR1 and CDR2 are SGHTA and FQGTGA. The CDR3 runs 15 residues. This CDR3 reads CASSSDGTSGNEQFF.

This chain connects TRBV29-1 to TRBJ1-2. This CDR3 has 12 residues. From germline, CDR1 is SQVTM and CDR2 ANQGSEA. CDR3 in amino acids: CSVESESYGYTF.

The V gene is TRBV7-9, the J gene TRBJ2-1; TCRdb gives TRBD1 as the D gene, but with no DNA this cannot be confirmed. Germline V gives CDR1 SEHNR, CDR2 FQNEAQ (reference sequence). CDR3 length equals 15 residues. The CDR3 region is CASSHPGQGSNEQFF.

The V and J genes are TRBV11-2 and TRBJ2-7; without DNA, the TCRdb call of TRBD1 cannot be checked. The CDR3 runs to 12 residues. Germline V gives CDR1 SGHAT, CDR2 FQNNGV. The CDR3 spells CASSLSGQPQYF.

The rearrangement links TRBV7-6 to TRBJ2-3; with no DNA, the TCRdb D assignment of TRBD2 cannot be verified. The CDR3 extends over 14 amino acids. Germline assignment: CDR1 SGHVS and CDR2 FNYEAQ. The CDR3: CASSLSGGGDTQYF. Drawing the rest from reference TRBV7-6 and TRBJ2-3, the complete variable domain is GAGVSQSPRYKVTKRGQDVALRCDPISGHVSLYWYRQALGQGPEFLTYFNYEAQQDKSGLPNDRFSAERPEGSISTLTIQRTEQRDSAMYRCASSLSGGGDTQYFGPGTRLTVL.

The chain combines TRBV4-2 with TRBJ1-1; no DNA is available, so the TRBD1 call from TCRdb remains unchecked. The CDR3 runs 17 residues. Germline CDR1 reads LGHNA; CDR2 reads YNFKEQ. This CDR3 is CASSHPDREGDSTEAFF.

The V call is TRBV6-5, the J call TRBJ2-1; as DNA is missing, the TRBD2 call by TCRdb cannot be tested. CDR1 MNHEY and CDR2 SVGAGI come from the germline V gene. The CDR3 is 15 amino acids. The chain's CDR3 is CASSVLAGGGDEQFF.

This chain connects TRBV14 to TRBJ2-6; the D call from TCRdb, TRBD1, cannot be confirmed without DNA. CDR1 and CDR2 (germline): SGHDN, FVKESK. The CDR3 is 17 residues long. CDR3 in amino acids: CASSQRHTGDGANVLTF.

V usage is TRBV5-1 and J usage is TRBJ1-2; TCRdb proposes TRBD1, but this gene call is untestable without DNA. CDR3 length equals 16 residues. Germline CDR1 reads SGHRS; CDR2 reads YFSETQ. The CDR3 reads CASSETRDTGHYGYTF. The full variable domain, in which reference TRBV5-1 and TRBJ1-2 provide the parts outside the CDR3, is KAGVTQTPRYLIKTRGQQVTLSCSPISGHRSVSWYQQTPGQGLQFLFEYFSETQRNKGNFPGRFSGRQFSNSRSEMNVSTLELGDSALYLCASSETRDTGHYGYTFGSGTRLTVV.

The chain employs TRBV4-1 and TRBJ2-7; as DNA is missing, the TRBD1 call by TCRdb cannot be tested. The CDR3 contains 15 residues. Germline CDR1 reads MGHRA; CDR2 reads YSYEKL. The CDR3 reads CASSRTGTGSYEQYF.

J is TRBJ1-1 and V is TRBV7-3; TCRdb proposes TRBD1, but this gene call is untestable without DNA. The CDR3 spans 13 residues. CDR1 is SGHTA and CDR2 is FQGTGA in the germline V gene. CDR3 loop: CASRGTGRTEAFF.

The genes are TRBV6-2 or TRBV6-3 and TRBJ2-5; TCRdb's assignment of TRBD2 cannot be checked, as there is no DNA. The CDR3 contains 16 residues. The germline CDR1 and CDR2 sequences are MNHEY and SVGEGT. CDR3 sequence: CASTGGFDAFQETQYF.

The chain joins TRBV20-1 to TRBJ2-3; TCRdb's D gene call, TRBD2, goes unchecked for lack of DNA. Germline-derived CDR1 and CDR2 are DFQATT and SNEGSKA (reference sequence). The CDR3 is 13 amino acids. This CDR3 reads CSATGVRTDTQYF.